These 30 T cell receptor beta chains were sequenced from one sample in a study of shared clonotypes between healthy human individuals. The method was immunoSEQ multiplex PCR; TCRdb's version includes in-frame clones alone and lacks a portion of them. The table shows about 560,000 clones, with around 81% occurring only once. The sample was PBMCs. The receptors originated from a middle-aged woman in good health. Some clones in this sample may be carry-over from other donors' samples.

V and J are TRBV28 and TRBJ2-5, with 10 bases matching TRBD2. V lost 5 bases and J lost 5; bases outside the gene matches: 8. The CDR3 covers 15 residues. In germline, CDR1 is MDHEN, CDR2 SYDVKM. The CDR3 bases are TGTGCCAGCAGTCCCAGCGGGAGGGCCTGGGAGACCCAGTACTTC. Protein: CASSPSGRAWETQYF. Combining the CDR3 with reference TRBV28 and TRBJ2-5 gives the whole variable domain DVKVTQSSRYLVKRTGEKVFLECVQDMDHENMFWYRQDPGLGLRLIYFSYDVKMKEKGDIPEGYSVSREKKERFSLILESASTNQTSMYLCASSPSGRAWETQYFGPGTRLLVL.

This clone came up once. The chain joins TRBV11-3 to TRBJ2-1; the match to TRBD2 covers 10 bases. V shed 5 bases, J shed 6 bases, and the junction held 7 bases outside the gene matches. CDR1 and CDR2 from the germline V gene are SGHNT and YENEEA. The CDR3 extends over 15 amino acids. The CDR3 loop is CASSPPLAGVNEQFF. The DNA for the CDR3 is TGTGCCAGCAGCCCCCCCCTAGCGGGAGTCAATGAGCAGTTCTTC.

Worth noting for this clone: One base away lies a much larger clone, so this may be a sequencing read error. This chain joins TRBV6-1 and TRBJ2-7, with D perhaps matching TRBD2 (5 bases). Trimming cost V 2 bases and J 4 bases, with 6 bases left between them. CDR3 length equals 12 residues. The germline gives CDR1 MNHNS, CDR2 SASEGT. The CDR3 nucleotides read TGTGCCAGCAGTGAACCGGGATACGAGCAGTACTTC. The encoded protein is CASSEPGYEQYF.

In this sample, this clone turned up a few times. V gene TRBV7-2 combines with J gene TRBJ1-2, with 10 bases matching TRBD1. With V trimmed by 4 bases and J by 4 bases, 6 bases remained unmatched. Germline assignment: CDR1 SGHTA and CDR2 FQGNSA. The length of the CDR3 is 15 residues. In DNA form, the CDR3 reads TGTGCCAGCAGCTCAAGACAGGGGGCCGGCTATGGCTACACCTTC. This encodes CASSSRQGAGYGYTF.

This chain links TRBV7-2 with TRBJ1-1, with D possibly TRBD1 on 5 matching bases. The CDR3 totals 18 residues. From germline, CDR1 is SGHTA and CDR2 FQGNSA. The germline V and J ends were trimmed by 6 bases and 0 bases, with 23 bases remaining between them. The CDR3 reads CASRYSGTSYRMNTEAFF. The DNA for the CDR3 is TGTGCCAGCAGGTACTCCGGGACTTCCTACCGGATGAACACTGAAGCTTTCTTT.

The chain carries TRBV5-1 and TRBJ2-7; 12 nucleotides line up with TRBD1. In germline, CDR1 is SGHRS, CDR2 YFSETQ. The CDR3 consists of 17 residues. With V trimmed by 1 base and J by 3 bases, 8 bases remained unmatched. CDR3 loop: CASSLIGTGGGVYEQYF. DNA of the CDR3: TGCGCCAGCAGCTTGATCGGGACAGGGGGCGGGGTCTACGAGCAGTACTTC.

This chain joins TRBV2 and TRBJ1-5, with 8 bases that match TRBD1. The CDR3 extends over 15 amino acids. Germline V CDR1 and CDR2: SNHLY, FYNNEI. The V gene end was trimmed by 1 base and the J gene end by 3 bases; junction bases not matched to a gene: 2. CDR3 loop: CASSEEQGANQPQHF. The CDR3 DNA follows: TGTGCCAGCAGTGAAGAGCAGGGGGCCAATCAGCCCCAGCATTTT.

The chain recombines TRBV10-3 with TRBJ1-2; 10 nucleotides match TRBD1. The V segment lost 6 bases and the J segment 7 bases; nucleotides outside the gene matches: 8. The CDR3 spans 14 residues. In germline, CDR1 is ENHRY, CDR2 SYGVKD. CDR3 protein: CAISPGTGAGGYTF. CDR3 sequence (DNA): TGTGCCATCAGCCCCGGGACAGGGGCCGGTGGCTACACCTTC.

The chain joins TRBV19 to TRBJ2-1, with TRBD2 as a possible D gene (6 bases). In germline, CDR1 is LNHDA, CDR2 SQIVND (reference sequence). V was clipped by 4 bases and J by 7 bases, with 17 bases between them. CDR3 size: 15 residues. CDR3 sequence (DNA): TGTGCCAGTAGTAAAGACCGACCAGCGGGTAATGAGCAGTTCTTC. Amino acids: CASSKDRPAGNEQFF.

The rearrangement joins TRBV18 to TRBJ1-1; perhaps TRBD1 as D (5 bases). The length of the CDR3 is 15 residues. Trimming took off 3 bases at V and 1 base at J, with 12 bases between the two ends. The germline CDR1 and CDR2 sequences are KGHSH and LQKENI. The CDR3 protein is CASSPQGVPNTEAFF. CDR3 bases: TGTGCCAGCTCACCCCAGGGCGTACCGAACACTGAAGCTTTCTTT.

The rearrangement joins TRBV30 to TRBJ1-2, with D perhaps matching TRBD1 (6 bases). This CDR3 has 12 amino acids. Germline V gene data show CDR1 as GTSNPN and CDR2 as SVGIG (reference sequence). CDR3 sequence reads: CAAGGQNYGYTF. In DNA, the CDR3 is TGTGCTGCTGGCGGACAGAACTATGGCTACACCTTC.

The chain combines TRBV5-6 with TRBJ2-2, with D tentatively TRBD2 (5 bases). Germline CDR1 reads SGHDT; CDR2 reads YYEEEE. V lost 2 bases and J 5 bases, leaving 7 bases between the germline ends. The CDR3 length is 13 residues. CDR3 bases: TGTGCCAGCAGCTTCCGAGGGACCGGGGAGCTGTTTTTT. Translation: CASSFRGTGELFF.

This clone has a count of ten or more. The genes are TRBV7-2 and TRBJ2-2; D unresolved. Looked up from germline, CDR1 is SGHTA and CDR2 is FQGNSA. This CDR3 has 15 amino acids. V dropped 1 base and J dropped 1 base, with 7 bases sitting between them. The CDR3 DNA sequence: TGTGCCAGCAGCTTAGGCCTCGGGAACACCGGGGAGCTGTTTTTT. It codes for CASSLGLGNTGELFF.

The chain carries TRBV9 and TRBJ2-3; possibly TRBD1 or TRBD2 for D (5 bases each). Trimming took off 0 bases at V and 8 bases at J, with 13 bases between the two ends. This CDR3 is built from 14 residues. CDR1 and CDR2 (germline): SGDLS, YYNGEE. CDR3 residues: CASSVVGELGTQYF. The CDR3 DNA follows: TGTGCCAGCAGCGTAGTGGGGGAGTTGGGTACGCAGTATTTT.

The chain links TRBV12-5 to TRBJ2-1; 12 bases match TRBD2. V shed 7 bases, J shed 0 bases, and the junction held 22 bases outside the gene matches. CDR3 length equals 22 residues. Germline V gives CDR1 LGHNT, CDR2 FRNRAP. Written as DNA, the CDR3 is TGTGCTAGTGCTTACCGGCGTATACCGGGACTAGCGGGCGGAAGCTCCTACAATGAGCAGTTCTTC. Its protein product is CASAYRRIPGLAGGSSYNEQFF.

The count of this clone is one. The chain has TRBV4-1 and TRBJ1-5; tentative D call: TRBD1 (5 bases). Germline V gene lookup returns CDR1 MGHRA and CDR2 YSYEKL. V gave up 4 bases and J gave up 0 bases, with 10 bases separating them. The CDR3 length is 15 residues. The CDR3 coding sequence is TGCGCCAGCAGCCCCCTAGGGGTTAGCAATCAGCCCCAGCATTTT. This gives the protein CASSPLGVSNQPQHF.

The chain is built from TRBV18 and TRBJ2-3; no clear D. V lost 6 bases to trimming and J lost 2 bases, with 9 bases between them. CDR1 is KGHSH, CDR2 LQKENI, per germline. The CDR3 length is 13 residues. The CDR3: CASSLEATDTQYF. DNA of the CDR3: TGTGCCAGCTCCCTTGAGGCCACAGATACGCAGTATTTT. Combining the CDR3 with reference TRBV18 and TRBJ2-3 gives the whole variable domain NAGVMQNPRHLVRRRGQEARLRCSPMKGHSHVYWYRQLPEEGLKFMVYLQKENIIDESGMPKERFSAEFPKEGPSILRIQQVVRGDSAAYFCASSLEATDTQYFGPGTRLTVL.

The chain couples TRBV19 to TRBJ1-5, with D hard to call. From germline, CDR1 is LNHDA and CDR2 SQIVND (reference sequence). V was trimmed by 8 bases and J by 3 bases, leaving 14 bases between them. CDR3 length equals 14 residues. Here the CDR3 reads CASGSHGINQPQHF. CDR3 DNA sequence: TGTGCCAGTGGCTCCCACGGGATCAATCAGCCCCAGCATTTT.

The chain combines TRBV7-9 with TRBJ2-7, with no clear D. The CDR3 is made up of 13 amino acids. Per germline, CDR1 SEHNR and CDR2 FQNEAQ (reference sequence). Deletions cut 3 bases from V and 0 bases from J, with 6 bases between. The CDR3 region has the DNA TGTGCCAGCAGCTTCGGGTACTCCTACGAGCAGTACTTC. This gives the protein CASSFGYSYEQYF.

The rearrangement joins TRBV18 to TRBJ2-1; TRBD2 aligns across 8 bases. Germline CDR1 is KGHSH and CDR2 is LQKENI. The CDR3 contains 14 residues. V was pared by 2 bases and J by 6 bases, with 3 bases of the junction left unmatched. CDR3 nucleotide sequence: TGTGCCAGCTCACCAGGAGCGGGAGTCAATGAGCAGTTCTTC. As protein: CASSPGAGVNEQFF.

The rearrangement uses TRBV6-5 and TRBJ2-7, with 10 bases lining up with TRBD2. Germline trimming cut 10 bases from V and 7 bases from J; bases unmatched to any gene: 10. This CDR3 has 13 residues. Germline V lookup: CDR1 MNHEY, CDR2 SVGAGI. The DNA for the CDR3 is TGTGCCACCCCGGGGACTAGCGCCTTTGAGCAGTACTTC. Translating it yields CATPGTSAFEQYF.

This chain uses TRBV5-1 with TRBJ2-2; tentative D call: TRBD2 (6 bases). The CDR3 covers 16 residues. V was shortened by 3 bases and J by 7 bases, with 19 bases between the two germline ends. The germline V gene encodes CDR1 SGHRS and CDR2 YFSETQ. CDR3 DNA: TGCGCCAGCAGCTCTTCCGGGAGTGGTTTTGGCGGGGAGCTGTTTTTT. Translation: CASSSSGSGFGGELFF. Combining the CDR3 with reference TRBV5-1 and TRBJ2-2 gives the whole variable domain KAGVTQTPRYLIKTRGQQVTLSCSPISGHRSVSWYQQTPGQGLQFLFEYFSETQRNKGNFPGRFSGRQFSNSRSEMNVSTLELGDSALYLCASSSSGSGFGGELFFGEGSRLTVL.

This clone was recorded many times. The chain is built from TRBV2 and TRBJ2-1; 7 bases line up with TRBD2. CDR3 length: 11 amino acids. The J segment lost 14 bases and the V segment lost 6 bases, leaving 7 bases of the junction unmatched. CDR1 SNHLY and CDR2 FYNNEI come from the germline V gene. CDR3 protein: CASRALADKFF. The CDR3 DNA reads as TGTGCCAGCAGGGCCCTAGCGGACAAGTTCTTC.

The rearrangement links TRBV7-9 to TRBJ2-3; no firm D call. Germline CDR1 and CDR2: SEHNR and FQNEAQ (reference sequence). The CDR3 covers 11 residues. The V end was cut by 5 bases, the J end by 5 bases, with 5 bases between. The CDR3 spells CASSTVDTQYF. For the CDR3, the DNA is TGTGCCAGCAGCACGGTAGATACGCAGTATTTT.

The gene calls are TRBV27 and TRBJ1-5; 10 bases fit TRBD1. This CDR3 has 18 residues. Per germline, CDR1 MNHEY and CDR2 SMNVEV (reference sequence). With V trimmed by 5 bases and J by 0 bases, 10 bases remained unmatched. CDR3 region: CASSPRGQGIYSNQPQHF. In DNA form, the CDR3 reads TGTGCCAGCAGTCCCCGGGGACAGGGGATTTATAGCAATCAGCCCCAGCATTTT.

V is TRBV30 and J is TRBJ1-3, with D hard to call. The CDR3 contains 13 residues. The germline gives CDR1 GTSNPN, CDR2 SVGIG (reference sequence). V was cut by 3 bases and J by 0 bases, with 6 bases left in between. The CDR3 nucleotides are TGTGCCTGGAGCGGAAGCTCTGGAAACACCATATATTTT. Protein product: CAWSGSSGNTIYF.

The chain has TRBV19 and TRBJ1-5; D gene uncertain. The CDR3 is 15 amino acids. Germline-derived CDR1 and CDR2 are LNHDA and SQIVND (reference sequence). V lost 4 bases, J lost 3 bases, and 13 bases lay in between. CDR3 DNA: TGTGCCAGTAGTAAGGTTGGGAACACCAATCAGCCCCAGCATTTT. Its protein is CASSKVGNTNQPQHF.

The chain has TRBV5-1 and TRBJ1-4; D unclear. From germline, CDR1 is SGHRS and CDR2 YFSETQ. CDR3 length equals 14 residues. Trimming removed 3 bases at V and 0 bases at J, with 6 bases between. CDR3 sequence: CASSSSATNEKLFF. The CDR3 nucleotides read TGCGCCAGCAGCTCCAGTGCAACTAATGAAAAACTGTTTTTT.

This clone was seen a handful of times. The chain joins TRBV13 to TRBJ2-7; no definite D call. Per germline, CDR1 PRHDT and CDR2 FYEKMQ (reference sequence). Between the trimmed V and J ends, which lost 1 base and 7 bases, there was a span of 5 bases. The CDR3 runs 11 residues. In nucleotides, the CDR3 is TGTGCCAGCAGCTTAGTGGGGGAGCAGTACTTC. Translated, it gives CASSLVGEQYF.

In its sample, this clone was seen a few times. The rearrangement joins TRBV5-1 to TRBJ2-2; D ambiguous. CDR1 is SGHRS, CDR2 YFSETQ, per germline. The CDR3 is 15 amino acids. V lost 3 bases, J lost 3 bases, and 12 bases lay in between. CDR3 sequence reads: CASSSPDHYTGELFF. The CDR3 nucleotides read TGCGCCAGCAGCTCCCCGGACCATTACACCGGGGAGCTGTTTTTT.